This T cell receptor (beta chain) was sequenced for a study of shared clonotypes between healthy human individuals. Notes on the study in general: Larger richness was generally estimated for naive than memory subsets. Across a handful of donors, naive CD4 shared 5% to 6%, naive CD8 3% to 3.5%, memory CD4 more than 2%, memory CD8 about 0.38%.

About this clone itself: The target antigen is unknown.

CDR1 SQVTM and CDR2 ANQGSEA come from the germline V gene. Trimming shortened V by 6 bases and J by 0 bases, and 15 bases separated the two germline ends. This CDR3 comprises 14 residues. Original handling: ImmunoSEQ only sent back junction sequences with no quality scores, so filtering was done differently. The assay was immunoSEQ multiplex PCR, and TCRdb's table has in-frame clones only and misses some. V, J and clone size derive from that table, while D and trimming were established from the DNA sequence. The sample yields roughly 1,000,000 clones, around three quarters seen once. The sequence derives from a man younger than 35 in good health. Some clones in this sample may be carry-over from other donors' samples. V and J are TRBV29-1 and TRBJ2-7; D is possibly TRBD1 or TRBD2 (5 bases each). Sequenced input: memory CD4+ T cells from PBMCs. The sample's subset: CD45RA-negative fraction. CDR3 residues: CSVKRDGISYEQYF. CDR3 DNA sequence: TGCAGCGTCAAACGGGACGGAATCTCCTACGAGCAGTACTTC.